This T cell receptor beta chain was captured by sequencing in a study of T cell responses to AZD1222 COVID-19 vaccine. Across the study: Pooling covered second doses at about 4 or about 12 weeks.

The CDR3 totals 14 residues. Germline V gives CDR1 SNHLY, CDR2 FYNNEI. The V gene lost 5 bases and the J gene lost 0 bases, with 8 bases spanning the gap. Sequencing was performed with immunoSEQ multiplex PCR; in TCRdb, only in-frame clones are kept and a portion is missing. In the table there are 54,000 or so clones, 70% to 90% of which are singletons. The receptor comes from an adult in good health. The chain is built from TRBV2 and TRBJ1-5; D remains unclear. The sequences come from peripheral blood, collected on day 0 of AZD1222 vaccination. The CDR3 DNA reads TGTGCCAGCAGTTATGTGTATAGCAATCAGCCCCAGCATTTT. Its protein is CASSYVYSNQPQHF.